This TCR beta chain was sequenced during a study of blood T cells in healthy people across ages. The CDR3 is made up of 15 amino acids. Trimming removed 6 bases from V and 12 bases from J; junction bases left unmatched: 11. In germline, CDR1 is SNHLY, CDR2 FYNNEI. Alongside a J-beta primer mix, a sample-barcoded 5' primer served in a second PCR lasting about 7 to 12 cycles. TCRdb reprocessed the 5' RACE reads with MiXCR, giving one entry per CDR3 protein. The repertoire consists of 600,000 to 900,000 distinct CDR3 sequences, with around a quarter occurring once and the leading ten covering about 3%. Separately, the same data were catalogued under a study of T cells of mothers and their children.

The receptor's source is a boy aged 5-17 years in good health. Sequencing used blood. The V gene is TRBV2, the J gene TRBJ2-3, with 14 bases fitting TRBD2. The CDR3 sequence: CASSAGTSGGLTQYF. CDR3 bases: TGTGCCAGCAGCGCCGGGACTAGCGGGGGTCTTACCCAGTATTTT.